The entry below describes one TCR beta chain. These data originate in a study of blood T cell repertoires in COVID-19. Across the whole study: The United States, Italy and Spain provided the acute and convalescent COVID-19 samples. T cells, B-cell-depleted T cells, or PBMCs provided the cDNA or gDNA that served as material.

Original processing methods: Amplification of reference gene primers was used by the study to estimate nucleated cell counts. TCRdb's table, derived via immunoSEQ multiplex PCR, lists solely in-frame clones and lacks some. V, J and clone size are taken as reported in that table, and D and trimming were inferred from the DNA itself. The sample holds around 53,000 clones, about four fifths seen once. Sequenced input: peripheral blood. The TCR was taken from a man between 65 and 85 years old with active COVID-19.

The CDR3 DNA reads as TGTGCCAGCAGCCAGGCAGCGGGAGGGCCTGGCAATGAGCAGTTCTTC. This translates into CASSQAAGGPGNEQFF. The chain links TRBV4-2 to TRBJ2-1; 10 bases fit TRBD2. Germline CDR1 reads LGHNA; CDR2 reads YNFKEQ. The CDR3 runs 16 residues. The junction had 8 bases not matched to a gene; V was cut back by 3 bases and J by 6 bases.